A selection of T cell receptor beta chains follows, all from one sample in a study of T-cell reconstitution after alpha-beta-depleted transplantation in children. Via MiXCR, TCRdb re-called the PCR reads, giving one row per CDR3 protein. The table has 15,000 to 20,000 distinct CDR3 sequences, around 5% seen once. The material was PBMCs, obtained before TCRalphabeta/CD19-depleted stem cell transplant. These receptors were obtained from a boy aged 5-17 years with acute lymphoblastic leukemia, due to receive a stem cell transplant. The conserved cysteine and the conserved F or W are not part of the CDR3 here. D genes are given only for firm matches.

J gene | D gene | V gene | CDR3 protein
TRBJ1-1 | . | TRBV9 | ASSAYHKEGKAF
TRBJ1-1 | . | TRBV20-1 | SARGVGGYTEAF
TRBJ2-3 | . | TRBV3-1 | ASCQERGGPPTDTQY
TRBJ2-7 | . | TRBV13 | ASSPEGGTYEQY
TRBJ2-3 | . | TRBV20-1 | SARRGRGTDTQY
TRBJ2-4 | TRBD2 | TRBV15 | ATSRDLWTSSLVNIQY
TRBJ2-7 | . | TRBV14 | ASSREEALPYEQY
TRBJ1-1 | . | TRBV12-3/TRBV12-4 | ASSLGTLNTEAF
TRBJ2-1 | . | TRBV4-3 | ASSQRTVHSYNEQF
TRBJ1-4 | . | TRBV29-1 | SAHRAQNEKLF
TRBJ1-2 | . | TRBV5-1 | ASSPETANYGYT
TRBJ2-5 | . | TRBV9 | ASSVAHSQETQY